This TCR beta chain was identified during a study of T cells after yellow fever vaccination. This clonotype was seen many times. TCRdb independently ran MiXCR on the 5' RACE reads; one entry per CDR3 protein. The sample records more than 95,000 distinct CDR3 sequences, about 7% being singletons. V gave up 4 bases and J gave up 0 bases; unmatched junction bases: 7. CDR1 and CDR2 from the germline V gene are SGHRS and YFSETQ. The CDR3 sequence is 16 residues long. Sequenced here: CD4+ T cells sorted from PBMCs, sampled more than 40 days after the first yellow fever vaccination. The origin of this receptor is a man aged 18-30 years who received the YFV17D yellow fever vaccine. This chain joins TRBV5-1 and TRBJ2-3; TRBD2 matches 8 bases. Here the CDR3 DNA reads TGCGCCAGCAGCCGGGGGTTAGCGGGGAGCACAGATACGCAGTATTTT. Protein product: CASSRGLAGSTDTQYF.